One sample yielded the 8 T cell receptor beta chains listed below, sequenced in a study of blood T cells in healthy people across ages. A second about 7 to 12 cycle PCR used barcoded and J-beta primers. TCRdb processed the 5' RACE reads anew with MiXCR; each CDR3 protein has one entry. The repertoire includes 2 million or so distinct CDR3 sequences, around 48% of them detected once, and approximately 2% sits in the top ten. Sequencing used blood. These receptors all stem from a woman aged 40 to 50 in good health.

The gene calls are TRBV13 and TRBJ2-1; tentative D call: TRBD1 (5 bases). V was pared by 4 bases and J by 9 bases, with 13 bases between. Germline-derived CDR1 and CDR2 are PRHDT and FYEKMQ (reference sequence). The CDR3 spans 13 residues. This CDR3 is CASSSDWGGEQFF. In DNA form, the CDR3 reads TGTGCCAGCAGCTCCGATTGGGGCGGTGAGCAGTTCTTC.

This clonotype was seen just once. This chain uses TRBV10-3 with TRBJ2-3; no clear D gene. CDR3 length equals 14 residues. V was shortened by 0 bases and J by 2 bases, with 6 bases between the two germline ends. Germline CDR1 ENHRY, CDR2 SYGVKD. CDR3 loop: CAISESQSTDTQYF. In DNA form, the CDR3 reads TGTGCCATCAGTGAGTCTCAGTCCACAGATACGCAGTATTTT.

The sample holds many counts of this clonotype. This rearrangement joins TRBV20-1 to TRBJ2-5, with D perhaps matching TRBD2 (5 bases). The CDR3 loop spans 11 amino acids. The V end lost 2 bases, the J end lost 4 bases, and 5 bases lay between the germline ends. Germline V gene lookup returns CDR1 DFQATT and CDR2 SNEGSKA (reference sequence). The chain's CDR3 is CSARRGETQYF. CDR3 coding DNA: TGCAGTGCTAGACGGGGAGAGACCCAGTACTTC.

This clonotype was observed a few times. V gene TRBV12-5 combines with J gene TRBJ2-5, with a tentative D call TRBD1 (5 bases). V gave up 8 bases and J gave up 0 bases, with 10 bases separating them. Per germline, CDR1 LGHNT and CDR2 FRNRAP. This CDR3 region has 13 residues. The CDR3 DNA sequence: TGTGCTAGTACAGGACGGAACCAAGAGACCCAGTACTTC. This codes for CASTGRNQETQYF.

This clonotype was recorded a few times. The chain employs TRBV7-2 and TRBJ2-3; tentative D call: TRBD2 (5 bases). CDR1 and CDR2 from the germline V gene are SGHTA and FQGNSA. Trimming took off 7 bases at V and 3 bases at J, with 11 bases between the two ends. This CDR3 region has 13 residues. Written as DNA, the CDR3 is TGTGCCAGCACCTTTGGGGAGACAGATACGCAGTATTTT. Amino acid sequence: CASTFGETDTQYF.

CDR3 residues: CASSLVGAKRETQYF. The CDR3 DNA sequence: TGCGCCAGCAGCTTGGTCGGGGCCAAACGGGAGACCCAGTACTTC. The V call is TRBV5-1, the J call TRBJ2-7, with D perhaps matching TRBD1 or TRBD2 (5 bases each). TRBJ2-5 matches the DNA end more closely, so the J call is doubtful. This CDR3 region has 15 residues. Germline assignment: CDR1 SGHRS and CDR2 YFSETQ.

This chain uses TRBV20-1 with TRBJ2-1; 10 bases agree with TRBD2. The CDR3 is made up of 15 amino acids. Germline V gene sequence: CDR1 DFQATT, CDR2 SNEGSKA (reference sequence). Trimming removed 4 bases from V and 0 bases from J; junction bases left unmatched: 3. CDR3 nucleotides: TGCAGTGCTAAACTAGCGGGGAGCTCCTACAATGAGCAGTTCTTC. This codes for CSAKLAGSSYNEQFF.

This sequence joins TRBV10-3 and TRBJ2-1, with 9 positions matching TRBD1. Per germline, CDR1 ENHRY and CDR2 SYGVKD. V lost 1 base, J lost 9 bases, and 7 bases stayed unmatched. The CDR3 runs to 15 residues. The CDR3, as DNA: TGTGCCATCAGTGAGTTCGGTGACAGGGGGGCTGAGCAGTTCTTC. Translating gives CAISEFGDRGAEQFF.